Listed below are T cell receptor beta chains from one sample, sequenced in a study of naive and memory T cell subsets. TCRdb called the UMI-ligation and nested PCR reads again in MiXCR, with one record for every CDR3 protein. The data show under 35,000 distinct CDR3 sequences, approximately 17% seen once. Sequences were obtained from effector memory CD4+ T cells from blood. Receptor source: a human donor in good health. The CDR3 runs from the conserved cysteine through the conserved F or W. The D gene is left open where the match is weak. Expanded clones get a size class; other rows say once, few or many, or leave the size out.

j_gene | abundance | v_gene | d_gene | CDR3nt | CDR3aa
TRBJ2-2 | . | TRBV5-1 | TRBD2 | TGCGCCAGCATGAAGAGAGCGGGAGGATCGAACACCGGGGAGCTGTTTTTT | CASMKRAGGSNTGELFF
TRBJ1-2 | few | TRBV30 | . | TGTGCCTGGACGGGAGGTGCAGGTGGCTACACCTTC | CAWTGGAGGYTF
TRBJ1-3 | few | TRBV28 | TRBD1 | TGTGCCAGCAGTTTGCAGGGACAGGGGGCTGGAAACACCATATATTTT | CASSLQGQGAGNTIYF
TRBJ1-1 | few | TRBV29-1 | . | TGCAGCGTCGGACAGAACACTGAAGCTTTCTTT | CSVGQNTEAFF
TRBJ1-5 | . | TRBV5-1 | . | TGCGCCAGCAGCTTTTCAGGGAGTATCGATCAGCCCCAGCATTTT | CASSFSGSIDQPQHF
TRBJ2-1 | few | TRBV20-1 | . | TGCAGTGCCACCCGCAACTACAATGAGCAGTTCTTC | CSATRNYNEQFF
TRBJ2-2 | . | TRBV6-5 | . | TGTGCCAGCAGTTACGGCCTTTCCACCGGGGAGCTGTTTTTT | CASSYGLSTGELFF
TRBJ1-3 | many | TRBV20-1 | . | TGCAGTGCTAGACTACCGACAGGAAGCTCTGGAAACACCATATATTTT | CSARLPTGSSGNTIYF
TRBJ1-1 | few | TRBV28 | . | TGTGCCAGCAGTTTGTTGGGCCTCGGGACTGAAGCTTTCTTT | CASSLLGLGTEAFF
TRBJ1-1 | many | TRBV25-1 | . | TGTGCCAGCAGTGAACAGGTTGGAGGGGGGAACACTGAAGCTTTCTTT | CASSEQVGGGNTEAFF
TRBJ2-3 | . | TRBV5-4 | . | TGTGCCAGCAGTCGAGGGGGGGGTAGCACAGATACGCAGTATTTT | CASSRGGGSTDTQYF
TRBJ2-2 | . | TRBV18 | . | TGTGCCAGCTCACCGCGGGACACTTTGAACACCGGGGAGCTGTTTTTT | CASSPRDTLNTGELFF